These T cell receptor beta chains were read from a single sample in a study of CD8 T cells in ankylosing spondylitis. TCRdb processed the 5' RACE reads anew with MiXCR; each CDR3 protein has one entry. The sample contains about 350,000 distinct CDR3 sequences, roughly 20% of which appear only once. Sequencing used blood, either unsorted or a sorted T cell fraction (not recorded which). The receptors come from a male donor with ankylosing spondylitis or in good health (not recorded which). Both conserved end residues are part of each CDR3. A D gene is named only where the DNA matches it firmly. A row's size may be missing; if present it is once, few, many or a size class.

V: TRBV7-9; D: TRBD1; J: TRBJ2-5; size: NA; CDR3: CASSSAGQGPGQETQYF; DNA: TGTGCCAGCAGCTCGGCGGGACAGGGACCGGGGCAAGAGACCCAGTACTTC
V: TRBV19; D: NA; J: TRBJ2-1; size: few; CDR3: CASTQLGEQFF; DNA: TGTGCCAGTACTCAATTAGGTGAGCAGTTCTTC
V: TRBV4-1; D: NA; J: TRBJ2-7; size: NA; CDR3: CASSQDLGILRLEQYF; DNA: TGCGCCAGCAGCCAAGATCTGGGAATTCTACGTCTGGAGCAGTACTTC
V: TRBV28; D: NA; J: TRBJ2-4; size: few; CDR3: CASSSDWAALAKNIQYF; DNA: TGTGCCAGCAGTTCCGACTGGGCGGCTCTAGCCAAAAACATTCAGTACTTC
V: TRBV12-3/TRBV12-4; D: NA; J: TRBJ1-5; size: NA; CDR3: CASSSVSYSNQPQHF; DNA: TGTGCCAGCAGTTCTGTATCATATAGCAATCAGCCCCAGCATTTT
V: TRBV27; D: NA; J: TRBJ2-1; size: NA; CDR3: CASSLSAAGYNEQFF; DNA: TGTGCCAGCAGTTTATCGGCAGCCGGGTACAATGAGCAGTTCTTC
V: TRBV7-9; D: TRBD1; J: TRBJ1-2; size: NA; CDR3: CASWEAVPVTGDYGYTF; DNA: TGTGCCAGCTGGGAAGCTGTGCCGGTGACAGGGGACTATGGCTACACCTTC
V: TRBV12-3/TRBV12-4; D: TRBD1; J: TRBJ2-7; size: NA; CDR3: CASSFGQGTTYEQYF; DNA: TGTGCCAGCAGTTTCGGACAGGGGACTACCTACGAGCAGTACTTC
V: TRBV6-1; D: NA; J: TRBJ2-7; size: few; CDR3: CASTPAGTFYEQYF; DNA: TGTGCCAGCACCCCGGCAGGAACCTTCTACGAGCAGTACTTC
V: TRBV4-1; D: TRBD1; J: TRBJ1-5; size: many; CDR3: CASSQRSGQSNQPQHF; DNA: TGCGCCAGCAGCCAAAGATCGGGACAGAGCAATCAGCCCCAGCATTTT
V: TRBV6-5; D: TRBD1; J: TRBJ2-3; size: NA; CDR3: CASSHGDRTSTDTQYF; DNA: TGTGCCAGCAGTCACGGGGACAGGACTAGCACAGATACGCAGTATTTT
V: TRBV9; D: NA; J: TRBJ2-5; size: once; CDR3: CASSVGEAGMGQETQYF; DNA: TGTGCCAGCAGCGTAGGTGAGGCAGGGATGGGCCAAGAGACCCAGTACTTC
V: TRBV12-3/TRBV12-4; D: NA; J: TRBJ2-5; size: few; CDR3: CASSPNLRETQYF; DNA: TGTGCCAGCAGTCCTAACTTACGGGAGACCCAGTACTTC